A single sample gave rise to the 29 T cell receptor beta chains below, sequenced in a study of OX40 agonist ivuxolimab in advanced cancers. The protocol was immunoSEQ multiplex PCR, while the TCRdb copy is restricted to in-frame clones and leaves out a portion. The top ten hold 3% to 5% of the sample, which has about 50,000 clones, roughly three quarters seen once. The specimen comprised CD4+ or CD8+ T cells sorted from blood, sampled in a trial of the OX40 agonist ivuxolimab. Receptor source: an adult with an advanced solid tumor such as melanoma, head and neck, liver or kidney cancer.

The rearrangement links TRBV28 to TRBJ1-1; D might be TRBD1 (5 bases). CDR1 MDHEN and CDR2 SYDVKM come from the germline V gene. V was trimmed by 3 bases and J by 4 bases, leaving 15 bases between them. The CDR3 extends over 15 amino acids. The CDR3 is CASSLPGPMSTEAFF. CDR3 in DNA: TGTGCCAGCAGTTTGCCAGGGCCGATGAGCACTGAAGCTTTCTTT. The full variable domain, completed using reference TRBV28 and TRBJ1-1, is DVKVTQSSRYLVKRTGEKVFLECVQDMDHENMFWYRQDPGLGLRLIYFSYDVKMKEKGDIPEGYSVSREKKERFSLILESASTNQTSMYLCASSLPGPMSTEAFFGQGTRLTVV.

J is TRBJ1-1 and V is TRBV7-3; a weak D match, TRBD1 (6 bases). This CDR3 contains 14 residues. V was cut by 0 bases and J by 1 base, with 6 bases left in between. Germline loops: CDR1 SGHTA, CDR2 FQGTGA. The CDR3 sequence: CASSLTGQNTEAFF. The CDR3 bases are TGTGCCAGCAGCTTAACGGGACAGAACACTGAAGCTTTCTTT.

This chain joins TRBV5-1 and TRBJ2-1; 7 bases align to TRBD2. CDR3 size: 14 residues. J was trimmed by 5 bases and V by 1 base; bases with no gene match: 3. Germline CDR1 and CDR2: SGHRS and YFSETQ. The CDR3: CASSLMGGNNEQFF. CDR3 nucleotide sequence: TGCGCCAGCAGCTTGATGGGGGGGAACAATGAGCAGTTCTTC.

This clone has more than one count but fewer than ten. The chain uses TRBV6-5 and TRBJ1-5; D might be TRBD1 (5 bases). Trimming left V 5 bases short and J 2 bases short, with 13 bases between. Germline CDR1 and CDR2: MNHEY and SVGAGI. This CDR3 is built from 15 residues. The CDR3 loop is CASSPQGLGNQPQHF. CDR3 DNA sequence: TGTGCCAGCAGTCCTCAGGGATTAGGCAATCAGCCCCAGCATTTT.

The rearrangement links TRBV5-4 to TRBJ2-3; 8 bases are shared with TRBD2. The CDR3 extends over 16 amino acids. CDR1 and CDR2 (germline): SGHNT, YYREEE (reference sequence). The V and J ends lost 3 bases and 2 bases, in that order; junction bases with no gene match: 8. The chain's CDR3 is CASSWGLAGITDTQYF. In DNA form, the CDR3 reads TGTGCCAGCAGCTGGGGGCTAGCGGGTATCACAGATACGCAGTATTTT.

V gene TRBV18 combines with J gene TRBJ1-3; 7 bases match TRBD1. The CDR3 loop spans 16 amino acids. J gave up 3 bases and V 1 base, and 6 bases lay outside the gene matches. CDR1 and CDR2 from the germline V gene are KGHSH and LQKENI. CDR3 nucleotide sequence: TGTGCCAGCTCACCACTACAGGGGAGAAGTGGAAACACCATATATTTT. Its protein is CASSPLQGRSGNTIYF. The whole variable domain, remainder taken from reference TRBV18 and TRBJ1-3, is NAGVMQNPRHLVRRRGQEARLRCSPMKGHSHVYWYRQLPEEGLKFMVYLQKENIIDESGMPKERFSAEFPKEGPSILRIQQVVRGDSAAYFCASSPLQGRSGNTIYFGEGSWLTVV.

CDR3 DNA: TGTGCCAGTACTCAAACTTGGGGAAACCATCAGCCCCAGCATTTT. Its translation is CASTQTWGNHQPQHF. The V call is TRBV19, the J call TRBJ1-5; D is undetermined. CDR3 length: 15 residues. Per germline, CDR1 LNHDA and CDR2 SQIVND (reference sequence). Trimming pared 7 bases from V and 5 bases from J, leaving 18 bases between. The entire variable domain, with the rest obtained from reference TRBV19 and TRBJ1-5, is as follows: DGGITQSPKYLFRKEGQNVTLSCEQNLNHDAMYWYRQDPGQGLRLIYYSQIVNDFQKGDIAEGYSVSREKKESFPLTVTSAQKNPTAFYLCASTQTWGNHQPQHFGDGTRLSIL.

The chain couples TRBV7-2 to TRBJ2-1, with D possibly being TRBD2 (7 bases). Per germline, CDR1 SGHTA and CDR2 FQGNSA. V gave up 3 bases and J gave up 1 base, with 10 bases separating them. The CDR3 has 15 residues. DNA of the CDR3: TGTGCCAGCAGCTTGCGGGGGCCTTCCTACAATGAGCAGTTCTTC. Amino acid sequence: CASSLRGPSYNEQFF.

V is TRBV19 and J is TRBJ2-1, with 10 bases lining up with TRBD2. The CDR3 consists of 15 residues. Germline-derived CDR1 and CDR2 are LNHDA and SQIVND (reference sequence). Losses at the gene ends were 6 bases for V and 9 bases for J; bases not matched to a gene: 11. DNA for the CDR3: TGTGCCAGTAGAGGGAGCGGGAGGGGGACAATTGAGCAGTTCTTC. Protein product: CASRGSGRGTIEQFF.

This clone was found a few times. The rearrangement uses TRBV7-2 and TRBJ1-5; the D gene is possibly TRBD1 (6 bases). The V gene lost 3 bases and the J gene lost 1 base, with 13 bases spanning the gap. The CDR3 consists of 16 residues. The germline V gene has CDR1 SGHTA and CDR2 FQGNSA. CDR3 loop: CASSFGGHRSNQPQHF. CDR3 coding DNA: TGTGCCAGCAGCTTTGGGGGCCACAGGAGCAATCAGCCCCAGCATTTT.

This clone appeared a single time. The V and J genes are TRBV6-5 and TRBJ2-7; the match to TRBD1 covers 8 bases. Trimming cost V 6 bases and J 2 bases; bases outside gene matches: 9. The CDR3 is 15 residues long. CDR1 is MNHEY and CDR2 is SVGAGI in the germline V gene. CDR3 sequence reads: CASRQSTGVPYEQYF. CDR3 DNA: TGTGCCAGCAGGCAATCGACAGGGGTTCCCTACGAGCAGTACTTC.

DNA for the CDR3: TGTGCCAGCTCACCACCGGGAGGAGGGGGTGATCAGCCCCAGCATTTT. Translated, it gives CASSPPGGGGDQPQHF. The rearrangement uses TRBV18 and TRBJ1-5; tentative D call: TRBD1 (6 bases). CDR3 length equals 16 residues. The V end lost 0 bases, the J end lost 5 bases, and 14 bases lay between the germline ends. Germline V CDR1 and CDR2: KGHSH, LQKENI.

The chain uses TRBV6-1 and TRBJ1-2; D is perhaps TRBD1 (6 bases). The CDR3 has 14 residues. Germline V gene data show CDR1 as MNHNS and CDR2 as SASEGT. With 4 bases removed from V and 3 bases from J, the gap between germline ends came to 12 bases. The CDR3 protein is CASSVQGGDYGYTF. CDR3 DNA: TGTGCCAGCAGTGTACAGGGTGGCGACTATGGCTACACCTTC.

The CDR3 DNA follows: TGCGCCAGCAGCCAAGGGGACACCAACAATTCACCCCTCCACTTT. It translates to CASSQGDTNNSPLHF. The chain couples TRBV4-3 to TRBJ1-6; weak D call: TRBD1 (6 bases). V was trimmed by 1 base and J by 7 bases, leaving 11 bases between them. The V gene's germline CDR1 is LGHNA and CDR2 YSLEER. This CDR3 spans 15 amino acids.

The V and J genes are TRBV5-1 and TRBJ2-7, with a tentative D call TRBD2 (6 bases). The germline CDR1 and CDR2 sequences are SGHRS and YFSETQ. The V and J ends lost 1 base and 5 bases respectively, with 13 bases between them. The CDR3 is made up of 14 amino acids. This chain's CDR3 is CASSLWRGSHEQYF. The CDR3 DNA is TGCGCCAGCAGCTTGTGGCGGGGCTCGCACGAGCAGTACTTC.

The rearrangement links TRBV19 to TRBJ2-5, with 12 nucleotides matching TRBD2. The closer fit of TRBJ2-7 to the DNA end suggests the J call may be wrong. The CDR3 consists of 16 residues. Per germline, CDR1 LNHDA and CDR2 SQIVND (reference sequence). The CDR3 region has the DNA TGTGCCAGTAGAGCTAGCGGGAGGGCCTCTCTCGACGAGCAGTACTTC. It translates to CASRASGRASLDEQYF.

The CDR3 nucleotides are TGTGCCAGCAGCCCCCAGACTAGCGGGGAGACCCAGTACTTC. Residues: CASSPQTSGETQYF. The rearrangement joins TRBV7-9 to TRBJ2-5, with 10 bases aligning to TRBD2. Losses at the gene ends were 5 bases for V and 5 bases for J; bases not matched to a gene: 5. This CDR3 region has 14 residues. In germline, CDR1 is SEHNR, CDR2 FQNEAQ (reference sequence).

V usage is TRBV5-6 and J usage is TRBJ2-1, with 9 bases matching TRBD2. The CDR3 is 19 residues long. V gave up 4 bases and J gave up 0 bases; unmatched junction bases: 14. CDR1 is SGHDT, CDR2 YYEEEE, per germline. CDR3 bases: TGTGCCAGCAGCCGGTTCTCGCGGGGGGGCCTCGGCTCCTACAATGAGCAGTTCTTC. Encoded protein: CASSRFSRGGLGSYNEQFF.

This sequence joins TRBV11-2 and TRBJ1-1, with D unclear. The V end was cut by 3 bases, the J end by 2 bases, with 13 bases between. Germline V lookup: CDR1 SGHAT, CDR2 FQNNGV. This CDR3 is built from 15 residues. Written as DNA, the CDR3 is TGTGCCAGCAGCTTCGGGAGGGCCCTAAACACTGAAGCTTTCTTT. Protein sequence: CASSFGRALNTEAFF.

This clone showed up just once. The V call is TRBV7-3, the J call TRBJ2-1, with 9 bases fitting TRBD1. Germline CDR1 SGHTA, CDR2 FQGTGA. J was trimmed by 4 bases and V by 4 bases; bases with no gene match: 8. The CDR3 extends over 16 amino acids. The CDR3: CASSSGAGQGYNEQFF. CDR3 DNA: TGTGCCAGCAGCTCCGGGGCGGGACAGGGTTACAATGAGCAGTTCTTC.

The chain is built from TRBV28 and TRBJ1-3, with 12 bases identical to TRBD1. The V and J ends lost 3 bases and 0 bases, in that order; junction bases with no gene match: 9. The V gene's germline CDR1 is MDHEN and CDR2 SYDVKM. The CDR3 extends over 19 amino acids. CDR3 DNA: TGTGCCAGCAGTTTGATCGGGACAGGGGGCCCACGCTCTGGAAACACCATATATTTT. Translating gives CASSLIGTGGPRSGNTIYF.

The rearrangement uses TRBV5-1 and TRBJ1-1; D remains unclear. The CDR3 loop spans 14 amino acids. Germline V gene sequence: CDR1 SGHRS, CDR2 YFSETQ. Between the trimmed V and J ends, which lost 4 bases and 1 base, there was a span of 11 bases. The CDR3 is CASSPTISNTEAFF. In nucleotides, the CDR3 is TGCGCCAGCAGCCCCACTATATCGAACACTGAAGCTTTCTTT.

This clone has just a few counts. This chain joins TRBV9 and TRBJ1-2, with 12 nucleotides matching TRBD1. The CDR3 is made up of 17 amino acids. Germline V gives CDR1 SGDLS, CDR2 YYNGEE. J lost 4 bases, V lost 5 bases, and 12 bases had no gene match. CDR3 DNA: TGTGCCAGCAGACCCCGGGACAGGGGGCCCATCGGCTATGGCTACACCTTC. Amino acids: CASRPRDRGPIGYGYTF.

As for this clone: Relative to the germline gene, one junction end is altered; a read error may explain this. This chain connects TRBV5-1 to TRBJ1-2; 10 bases are shared with TRBD1. Germline V gene lookup returns CDR1 SGHRS and CDR2 YFSETQ. This CDR3 spans 13 amino acids. The DNA for the CDR3 is TGTGCCAGCAGCTGGACAGGGGGCTATGGCTACACCTTC. Translation gives CASSWTGGYGYTF.

This clone was recorded only once. This sequence joins TRBV5-1 and TRBJ2-5; D is perhaps TRBD1 (6 bases). The CDR3 has 14 residues. Germline V gives CDR1 SGHRS, CDR2 YFSETQ. Trimming pared 2 bases from V and 3 bases from J, leaving 11 bases between. CDR3 amino acids: CASSFQGQEETQYF. CDR3 DNA: TGCGCCAGCAGCTTCCAGGGACAAGAAGAGACCCAGTACTTC.

CDR3 sequence reads: CASSLKGPENEKLFF. The CDR3, as DNA: TGTGCCAGCAGCTTAAAGGGTCCGGAAAATGAAAAACTGTTTTTT. This chain uses TRBV7-3 with TRBJ1-4; D uncertain. Trimming left V 1 base short and J 5 bases short, with 11 bases between. The CDR3 spans 15 residues. Germline V gives CDR1 SGHTA, CDR2 FQGTGA.

This CDR3 reads CASSLPDRSSYNEQFF. In DNA form, the CDR3 reads TGTGCCAGCAGTTTACCCGACAGGAGCTCCTACAATGAGCAGTTCTTC. The chain joins TRBV28 to TRBJ2-1, with D tentatively TRBD1 (6 bases). V was shortened by 2 bases and J by 0 bases, with 11 bases between the two germline ends. CDR1 is MDHEN, CDR2 SYDVKM, per germline. The CDR3 covers 16 residues.

The V call is TRBV30, the J call TRBJ2-5, with a tentative D call TRBD1 (5 bases). Germline CDR1 and CDR2: GTSNPN and SVGIG (reference sequence). V was pared by 0 bases and J by 5 bases, with 13 bases between. The CDR3 runs 14 residues. Written as DNA, the CDR3 is TGTGCCTGGAGTGTGAAGGGGCGCCGGGAGACCCAGTACTTC. Its translation: CAWSVKGRRETQYF.

This clone was seen a few times. V usage is TRBV7-9 and J usage is TRBJ2-7; TRBD1 agrees at 8 bases. Per the germline V gene, CDR1 is SEHNR and CDR2 is FQNEAQ (reference sequence). J was trimmed by 4 bases and V by 2 bases; bases with no gene match: 4. This CDR3 region has 14 residues. The chain's CDR3 is CASSLQGAYYEQYF. The CDR3 bases are TGTGCCAGCAGCTTACAGGGGGCCTATTACGAGCAGTACTTC.